This T cell receptor (beta chain) was captured by sequencing in a study of blood T cell repertoires in COVID-19. The overall study: Sites across the United States, Italy and Spain contributed samples from acute and convalescent COVID-19. PBMCs, B-cell-depleted T cells, or T cells provided the cDNA or gDNA that made up the material.

In the study's own analysis: Reference gene primer amplification yielded estimated nucleated cell counts. Sequencing used immunoSEQ multiplex PCR; TCRdb keeps in-frame clones, though not all of them. V, J and clone size are taken as reported in that table, and D and trimming were inferred from the DNA itself. The data show around 140,000 clones, roughly 79% seen once. The CDR3 contains 14 residues. Per germline, CDR1 SNHLY and CDR2 FYNNEI. V gave up 6 bases and J gave up 7 bases; unmatched junction bases: 8. This clone was seen only a few times. This TCR derives from a woman between 55 and 75 years old with active or convalescent COVID-19. The sequenced material came from peripheral blood. The chain uses TRBV2 and TRBJ1-4; 7 bases align to TRBD1. The CDR3 DNA follows: TGTGCCAGCAGGGGACAGCGGGCGTCTGAAAAACTGTTTTTT. Amino acids: CASRGQRASEKLFF.